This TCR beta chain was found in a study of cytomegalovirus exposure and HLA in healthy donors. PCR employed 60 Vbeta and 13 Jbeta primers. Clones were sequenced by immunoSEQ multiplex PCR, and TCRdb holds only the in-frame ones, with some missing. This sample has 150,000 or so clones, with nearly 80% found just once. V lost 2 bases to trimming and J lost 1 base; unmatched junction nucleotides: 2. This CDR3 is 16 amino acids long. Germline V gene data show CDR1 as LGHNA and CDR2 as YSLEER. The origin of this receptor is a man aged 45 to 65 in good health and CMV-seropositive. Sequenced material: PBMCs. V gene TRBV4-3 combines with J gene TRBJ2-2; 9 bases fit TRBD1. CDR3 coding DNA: TGCGCCAGCAGCCAAACAGGGGGCATGAACACCGGGGAGCTGTTTTTT. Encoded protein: CASSQTGGMNTGELFF.